What follows are 13 T cell receptor beta chains derived from one specimen sequenced in a study of OX40 agonist ivuxolimab in advanced cancers. Repertoires were generated with immunoSEQ multiplex PCR, while TCRdb's copy carries only in-frame clones and drops some. The table shows around 21,000 clones, with about 70% occurring only once. The sample here was CD4+ or CD8+ T cells sorted from blood, taken in a trial of the OX40 agonist ivuxolimab. Receptor source: an adult with an advanced solid tumor such as melanoma, head and neck, liver or kidney cancer.

This sequence joins TRBV15 and TRBJ2-5; D is possibly TRBD2 (6 bases). The V gene's germline CDR1 is LNHNV and CDR2 YYDKDF (reference sequence). This CDR3 contains 17 residues. The V end lost 0 bases, the J end lost 0 bases, and 14 bases lay between the germline ends. For the CDR3, the DNA is TGTGCCACCAGCAGAGATACGGGGGACCCGTACCAAGAGACCCAGTACTTC. Translating it yields CATSRDTGDPYQETQYF. Full variable domain (outside the CDR3, taken from reference TRBV15 and TRBJ2-5): DAMVIQNPRYQVTQFGKPVTLSCSQTLNHNVMYWYQQKSSQAPKLLFHYYDKDFNNEADTPDNFQSRRPNTSFCFLDIRSPGLGDTAMYLCATSRDTGDPYQETQYFGPGTRLLVL.

The rearrangement joins TRBV2 to TRBJ2-5; 9 bases are a match to TRBD2. The CDR3 is made up of 15 amino acids. Germline V gene lookup returns CDR1 SNHLY and CDR2 FYNNEI. V was pared by 4 bases and J by 4 bases, with 7 bases of the junction left unmatched. CDR3 sequence (DNA): TGTGCCAGCAGTGCGACCGGGACTAGCTTAGAGACCCAGTACTTC. Translation gives CASSATGTSLETQYF.

The rearrangement uses TRBV4-3 and TRBJ2-7; 11 nucleotides line up with TRBD1. Germline assignment: CDR1 LGHNA and CDR2 YSLEER. Germline trimming cut 4 bases from V and 4 bases from J; bases unmatched to any gene: 0. There are 13 residues in the CDR3. The CDR3 region is CASSRDRGYEQYF. CDR3 coding DNA: TGCGCCAGCAGCCGGGACAGGGGGTACGAGCAGTACTTC.

The chain combines TRBV10-2 with TRBJ1-1; unclear D gene. Per germline, CDR1 WSHSY and CDR2 SAAADI. The CDR3 has 12 amino acids. V lost 4 bases, J lost 1 base, and 4 bases lay in between. CDR3: CASSGQNTEAFF. The CDR3 coding sequence is TGCGCCAGCAGTGGACAGAACACTGAAGCTTTCTTT.

This chain joins TRBV7-9 and TRBJ2-5; D unclear. The J call may be mistaken, given a closer DNA end match to TRBJ2-7. CDR3 length equals 11 residues. From germline, CDR1 is SEHNR and CDR2 FQNEAQ (reference sequence). As DNA, the CDR3 is TGTGCCAGCAGCGTATCCTACGAGCAGTACTTC. It encodes CASSVSYEQYF.

The chain employs TRBV19 and TRBJ2-3; 15 positions match TRBD2. Germline-derived CDR1 and CDR2 are LNHDA and SQIVND (reference sequence). CDR3 size: 15 residues. After removal of 7 bases from V and 4 bases from J, the junction contained 3 bases not matched to a gene. CDR3 loop: CASTGLAGGSDTQYF. CDR3 DNA: TGTGCCAGTACCGGACTAGCGGGGGGGTCAGATACGCAGTATTTT. Drawing the rest from reference TRBV19 and TRBJ2-3, the complete variable domain is DGGITQSPKYLFRKEGQNVTLSCEQNLNHDAMYWYRQDPGQGLRLIYYSQIVNDFQKGDIAEGYSVSREKKESFPLTVTSAQKNPTAFYLCASTGLAGGSDTQYFGPGTRLTVL.

This chain joins TRBV19 and TRBJ2-5; 9 bases fit TRBD1. Germline CDR1 LNHDA, CDR2 SQIVND (reference sequence). Trimming removed 5 bases from V and 1 base from J; junction bases left unmatched: 5. The CDR3 has 15 amino acids. The CDR3 region has the DNA TGTGCCAGTAGTTCGGGGACAGGGCTCCAAGAGACCCAGTACTTC. Translated, it gives CASSSGTGLQETQYF.

The chain couples TRBV28 to TRBJ2-1, with 8 positions matching TRBD2. The ends lost 5 bases at V and 8 bases at J; junction bases unmatched: 8. This CDR3 comprises 14 residues. Germline V gives CDR1 MDHEN, CDR2 SYDVKM. The CDR3 sequence: CASSIPGGWDEQFF. CDR3 nucleotides: TGTGCCAGCAGTATCCCGGGAGGGTGGGATGAGCAGTTCTTC. Full variable domain (remainder filled in from reference TRBV28 and TRBJ2-1): DVKVTQSSRYLVKRTGEKVFLECVQDMDHENMFWYRQDPGLGLRLIYFSYDVKMKEKGDIPEGYSVSREKKERFSLILESASTNQTSMYLCASSIPGGWDEQFFGPGTRLTVL.

V gene TRBV29-1 combines with J gene TRBJ2-7, with 7 positions matching TRBD1. V lost 2 bases, J lost 6 bases, and 10 bases stayed unmatched. This CDR3 is 14 amino acids long. Germline loops: CDR1 SQVTM, CDR2 ANQGSEA. CDR3 nucleotide sequence: TGCAGCGTTGAATGGGGTGACAGGGACGGCGAGCAGTACTTC. Translation: CSVEWGDRDGEQYF.

The rearrangement links TRBV10-2 to TRBJ2-7, with TRBD2 matching 12 bases. Germline V gene sequence: CDR1 WSHSY, CDR2 SAAADI. With V trimmed by 8 bases and J by 4 bases, 6 bases remained unmatched. The CDR3 extends over 14 amino acids. CDR3 bases: TGCGCCAGCCGGACTAGCGGGATGAGTTACGAGCAGTACTTC. It specifies CASRTSGMSYEQYF.

Only a few counts were recorded for this clone. This chain joins TRBV28 and TRBJ1-1; 8 bases agree with TRBD1. The CDR3 loop spans 14 amino acids. Germline-derived CDR1 and CDR2 are MDHEN and SYDVKM. V was pared by 3 bases and J by 10 bases, with 10 bases of the junction left unmatched. The CDR3 loop reads CASSFPAGGLGAFF. As DNA, the CDR3 is TGTGCCAGCAGTTTCCCCGCAGGGGGCTTGGGAGCTTTCTTT.

The chain joins TRBV28 to TRBJ2-7, with a weak D call TRBD2 (6 bases). In germline, CDR1 is MDHEN, CDR2 SYDVKM. V shed 7 bases and J shed 4 bases, with 14 bases lying between them. The CDR3 runs 13 residues. The CDR3 here is CASKEGGVYEQYF. In DNA, the CDR3 is TGTGCCAGCAAAGAAGGCGGGGTTTACGAGCAGTACTTC.

This rearrangement joins TRBV19 to TRBJ2-2; D may be TRBD2 (5 bases). This CDR3 has 14 residues. Germline lookup yields CDR1 LNHDA and CDR2 SQIVND (reference sequence). With 7 bases removed from V and 5 bases from J, the gap between germline ends came to 14 bases. In DNA form, the CDR3 reads TGTGCCAGTACCACAAATCGGGGAACCGGGGAGCTGTTTTTT. This encodes CASTTNRGTGELFF.